This entry lists 20 T cell receptor beta chains sequenced from one sample in a study of T cells in Graves' hyperthyroidism and ophthalmopathy. TCR beta CDR3 regions were amplified from RNA transcripts. The TCR CDR3 first-round RT-PCR relied on the HTBI primer set. Each CDR3 protein is one row after TCRdb ran MiXCR on the multiplex PCR reads. The data contain 380,000 or so distinct CDR3 sequences, 15% to 20% of them singletons. Sequencing was performed on blood. The receptors here all came from a woman younger than 30 with Graves' hyperthyroidism.

V is TRBV19 and J is TRBJ1-1; 7 bases agree with TRBD1. Germline lookup yields CDR1 LNHDA and CDR2 SQIVND (reference sequence). Losses at the gene ends were 3 bases for V and 0 bases for J; bases not matched to a gene: 10. The CDR3 sequence is 17 residues long. CDR3 nucleotides: TGTGCCAGTAGTATCGTCGCAGGGGGGTCCATGAACACTGAAGCTTTCTTT. It yields the protein CASSIVAGGSMNTEAFF.

The table lists this clonotype with a few counts. The rearrangement joins TRBV12-3 or TRBV12-4 to TRBJ2-7; 14 nucleotides match TRBD2. Trimming took 5 bases from V and 3 from J; bases not matched to a gene: 6. The CDR3 is made up of 16 amino acids. The CDR3 DNA reads TGTGCCAGCAGTCCCGGGACTAGCGGGAGCGGCTACGAGCAGTACTTC. This codes for CASSPGTSGSGYEQYF.

This clonotype was observed many times. The V call is TRBV7-2, the J call TRBJ2-5, with 7 bases that match TRBD2. After removal of 5 bases from V and 2 bases from J, the junction contained 8 bases not matched to a gene. Germline-derived CDR1 and CDR2 are SGHTA and FQGNSA. The CDR3 is made up of 15 amino acids. CDR3 in amino acids: CASSPSASGQETQYF. Written as DNA, the CDR3 is TGTGCCAGCAGCCCTTCGGCTAGCGGACAAGAGACCCAGTACTTC.

J is TRBJ1-3 and V is TRBV4-1; possible D gene TRBD1, 5 bases. The germline V gene encodes CDR1 MGHRA and CDR2 YSYEKL. The CDR3 sequence is 13 residues long. V dropped 1 base and J dropped 8 bases, with 9 bases sitting between them. CDR3 sequence (DNA): TGCGCCAGCAGCCAAGGTGGGACTTACACCATATATTTT. Encoded protein: CASSQGGTYTIYF.

This clonotype has a count of ten or more. This chain connects TRBV27 to TRBJ2-5; D unresolved. V gave up 6 bases and J gave up 9 bases, with 20 bases separating them. Germline loops: CDR1 MNHEY, CDR2 SMNVEV (reference sequence). The CDR3 consists of 14 residues. The CDR3 region is CASSKRTYLGSQYF. CDR3 DNA: TGTGCCAGCAGCAAAAGGACCTACCTCGGTTCCCAGTACTTC.

This clonotype was counted at least ten times. The CDR3 DNA follows: TGTGCCAGCAGTAAAGGGGCGGGGGAGACCTACGAGCAGTACTTC. It translates to CASSKGAGETYEQYF. The chain joins TRBV12-3 or TRBV12-4 to TRBJ2-7; the match to TRBD2 covers 7 bases. Trimming at V came to 5 bases and at J to 2 bases, leaving 9 bases not matched to a gene. The CDR3 consists of 15 residues.

This clonotype was counted at least ten times. The V call is TRBV6-1, the J call TRBJ2-7, with D perhaps matching TRBD2 (6 bases). Germline V gives CDR1 MNHNS, CDR2 SASEGT. CDR3 length: 11 amino acids. V lost 7 bases, J lost 4 bases, and 8 bases lay in between. The CDR3 region is CASIGGYEQYF. CDR3 DNA sequence: TGTGCCAGCATTGGGGGGTACGAGCAGTACTTC.

This clonotype has a count of ten or more. This sequence joins TRBV12-3 or TRBV12-4 and TRBJ1-2, with no clear D. The CDR3 is 13 residues long. V shed 4 bases and J shed 5 bases, with 11 bases lying between them. Here the CDR3 reads CASSSTGRYGYTF. The CDR3, as DNA: TGTGCCAGCAGTTCGACGGGCCGGTATGGCTACACCTTC.

The V and J genes are TRBV6-1 and TRBJ2-7; TRBD1 aligns across 7 bases. With 8 bases clipped from V and 10 bases from J, the junction kept 17 bases outside the gene matches. The CDR3 spans 14 residues. Germline CDR1 is MNHNS and CDR2 is SASEGT. CDR3 coding DNA: TGTGCCAGCCGTCTAGGTTTAGGGGGCGGCGATCAGTACTTC. Protein sequence: CASRLGLGGGDQYF.

This clonotype was counted many times. This chain connects TRBV13 to TRBJ1-1; no firm D call. Between the trimmed V and J ends, which lost 4 bases and 8 bases, there was a span of 17 bases. The CDR3 loop spans 14 amino acids. Germline V gives CDR1 PRHDT, CDR2 FYEKMQ (reference sequence). In DNA form, the CDR3 reads TGTGCCAGCAGCTCCCGTCAGGAACATTTGGAAGCTTTCTTT. It translates to CASSSRQEHLEAFF.

The sample holds many counts of this clonotype. The DNA for the CDR3 is TGTGCCAGCAGTTTTGTGAAGGGTGATGGCTACACCTTC. This gives the protein CASSFVKGDGYTF. This chain connects TRBV12-3 or TRBV12-4 to TRBJ1-2; D uncertain. There are 13 residues in the CDR3. V gave up 3 bases and J gave up 6 bases, with 11 bases separating them.

This clonotype was seen repeatedly, ten times or more. CDR3 sequence: CASSSGTAANTGELFF. For the CDR3, the DNA is TGTGCCAGCAGCTCGGGGACAGCGGCGAACACCGGGGAGCTGTTTTTT. The chain combines TRBV7-3 with TRBJ2-2, with 7 bases lining up with TRBD1. Germline V CDR1 and CDR2: SGHTA, FQGTGA. V shed 4 bases, J shed 0 bases, and the junction held 5 bases outside the gene matches. The CDR3 is 16 amino acids.

In its sample, this clonotype was seen many times. In DNA form, the CDR3 reads TGTGCCAGCAGCCAAGATGGCAGTTACAATCAGCCCCAGCATTTT. It yields the protein CASSQDGSYNQPQHF. The rearrangement uses TRBV3-1 and TRBJ1-5; D not resolved. With 0 bases removed from V and 3 bases from J, the gap between germline ends came to 9 bases. The CDR3 is 15 residues long. Germline CDR1 reads LGHDT; CDR2 reads YNNKEL (reference sequence). The variable domain in full, completed from reference TRBV3-1 and TRBJ1-5, reads DTAVSQTPKYLVTQMGNDKSIKCEQNLGHDTMYWYKQDSKKFLKIMFSYNNKELIINETVPNRFSPKSPDKAHLNLHINSLELGDSAVYFCASSQDGSYNQPQHFGDGTRLSIL.

This clonotype was observed a few times. A much bigger clone sits one base away, suggesting this may be a read error. The rearrangement uses TRBV14 and TRBJ1-1, with D perhaps TRBD1 (5 bases). CDR3 size: 16 residues. Germline V CDR1 and CDR2: SGHDN, FVKESK. The CDR3 bases are TGTGCCAGCAGCCAATCCCCGCGGCCAGGGTACACTGAAGCTCTCTTT. This sequence encodes CASSQSPRPGYTEALF.

This clonotype was observed many times. This chain uses TRBV5-1 with TRBJ2-7; 11 nucleotides agree with TRBD2. Germline values: CDR1 SGHRS, CDR2 YFSETQ. The CDR3 runs to 16 residues. The V gene end was trimmed by 2 bases and the J gene end by 3 bases; junction bases not matched to a gene: 7. The CDR3 bases are TGCGCCAGCAGCTTCGGGGGGACTAGCGGATTCTACGAGCAGTACTTC. This encodes CASSFGGTSGFYEQYF.

This clonotype was detected ten times or more. The chain carries TRBV6-1 and TRBJ1-6, with D possibly matching TRBD1 (5 bases). Germline-derived CDR1 and CDR2 are MNHNS and SASEGT. This CDR3 is 13 amino acids long. V lost 6 bases and J lost 11, with 14 bases in between. CDR3: CASSPWGLAPLHF. In DNA, the CDR3 is TGTGCCAGCAGCCCCTGGGGCCTTGCACCCCTCCACTTT.

The sample holds many counts of this clonotype. This rearrangement joins TRBV12-3 or TRBV12-4 to TRBJ1-1, with 7 bases that match TRBD1. The CDR3 covers 14 residues. The junction had 7 bases not matched to a gene; V was cut back by 1 base and J by 8 bases. CDR3 coding DNA: TGTGCCAGCAGTTTAGGTAGGGGGCTTGAGGAAGCTTTCTTT. Protein product: CASSLGRGLEEAFF.

This chain connects TRBV7-8 to TRBJ2-5, with a tentative D call TRBD2 (6 bases). The CDR3 sequence is 14 residues long. Germline assignment: CDR1 SGHVS and CDR2 FQNEAQ. Deletions cut 2 bases from V and 5 bases from J, with 12 bases between. This chain's CDR3 is CASSLRPSDETQYF. For the CDR3, the DNA is TGTGCCAGCAGCTTACGTCCTAGCGATGAGACCCAGTACTTC. Full variable domain (outside the CDR3, taken from reference TRBV7-8 and TRBJ2-5): GAGVSQSPRYKVAKRGQDVALRCDPISGHVSLFWYQQALGQGPEFLTYFQNEAQLDKSGLPSDRFFAERPEGSVSTLKIQRTQQEDSAVYLCASSLRPSDETQYFGPGTRLLVL.

This clonotype showed up just a few times. This may stem from a read error, because a much larger clone lies one nucleotide away. J is TRBJ1-1 and V is TRBV28; perhaps TRBD1 as D (5 bases). The CDR3 spans 16 residues. Germline V gives CDR1 MDHEN, CDR2 SYDVKM. CDR3 sequence reads: CASAEPWAGRNTEACF. The CDR3 bases are TGTGCCAGCGCCGAGCCATGGGCAGGGAGGAACACTGAAGCTTGCTTT.

This clonotype was observed a few times. The rearrangement joins TRBV10-3 to TRBJ2-7; weak D call: TRBD2 (6 bases). The CDR3 contains 14 residues. V gave up 0 bases and J gave up 2 bases, with 8 bases separating them. Looked up from germline, CDR1 is ENHRY and CDR2 is SYGVKD. The DNA of the CDR3 is TGTGCCATCAGTGAGTCGGGGGGAACCTACGAGCAGTACTTC. Translation: CAISESGGTYEQYF.